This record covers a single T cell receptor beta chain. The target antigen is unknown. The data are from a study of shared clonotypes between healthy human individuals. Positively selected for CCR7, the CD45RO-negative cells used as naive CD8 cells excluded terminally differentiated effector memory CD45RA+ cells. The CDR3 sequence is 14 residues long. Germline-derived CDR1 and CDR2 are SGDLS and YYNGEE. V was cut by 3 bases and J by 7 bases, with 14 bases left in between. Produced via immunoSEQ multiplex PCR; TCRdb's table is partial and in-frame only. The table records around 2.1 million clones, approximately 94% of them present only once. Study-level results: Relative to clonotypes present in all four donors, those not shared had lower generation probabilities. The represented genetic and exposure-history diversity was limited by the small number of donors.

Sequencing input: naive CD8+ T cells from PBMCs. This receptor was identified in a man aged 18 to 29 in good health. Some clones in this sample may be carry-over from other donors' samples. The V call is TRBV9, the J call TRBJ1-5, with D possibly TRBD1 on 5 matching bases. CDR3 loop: CASSGRETGQPQHF. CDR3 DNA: TGTGCCAGCAGCGGCAGGGAGACGGGGCAGCCCCAGCATTTT.